These 32 T cell receptor beta chains were all obtained from the same sample, sequenced in a study of cytomegalovirus exposure and HLA in healthy donors. The primer mix had 60 Vbeta and 13 Jbeta primers. The data were produced by immunoSEQ multiplex PCR, yet TCRdb's version contains in-frame clones alone and is incomplete. The data hold approximately 100,000 clones, with 60% to 85% observed a single time. The specimen sequenced was PBMCs. The receptors were sampled from a man between 45 and 60 years old in good health and CMV-seronegative.

The V gene is TRBV9, the J gene TRBJ1-4; tentative D call: TRBD1 (6 bases). The CDR3 contains 14 residues. Trimming removed 4 bases from V and 8 bases from J, with 15 bases in between. Germline V lookup: CDR1 SGDLS, CDR2 YYNGEE. CDR3 DNA: TGTGCCAGCAGCCCAAGGGACACCTCGGAAAAACTGTTTTTT. Its translation is CASSPRDTSEKLFF.

This clone appeared many times. The chain uses TRBV6-6 and TRBJ1-1, with D possibly being TRBD1 (6 bases). V was cut by 5 bases and J by 5 bases, with 12 bases left in between. In germline, CDR1 is MNHNY, CDR2 SVGAGI (reference sequence). This CDR3 is 13 amino acids long. CDR3 sequence: CASSRDTWTEAFF. The CDR3 DNA reads TGTGCCAGCAGTCGGGACACTTGGACTGAAGCTTTCTTT.

The rearrangement joins TRBV9 to TRBJ2-5; 9 bases are shared with TRBD2. CDR3 size: 16 residues. Germline CDR1 and CDR2: SGDLS and YYNGEE. Unmatched junction bases numbered 5, after V lost 0 bases and J lost 2 bases. The CDR3 reads CASSVGVTSGQETQYF. CDR3 bases: TGTGCCAGCAGCGTAGGCGTGACTAGCGGACAAGAGACCCAGTACTTC.

J is TRBJ2-5 and V is TRBV21-1; the D call in the table, TRBD2, was not verified against the DNA. TRBV21-1 is termed a pseudogene. CDR3 size: 15 residues. The CDR3 here is CASSGRTSHQETQYF. The CDR3, as DNA: TGTGCCAGCAGCGGGCGGACTAGCCACCAAGAGACCCAGTACTTC.

About this clone itself: One end of the junction fails to match germline, which may point to a read error. The same CDR3 is also encoded by other DNA sequences in this sample. V is TRBV15 and J is TRBJ2-7; TRBD2 aligns across 14 bases. The CDR3 totals 17 residues. Looked up from germline, CDR1 is LNHNV and CDR2 is YYDKDF (reference sequence). The DNA of the CDR3 is TGTGCCACTAGCAGAGTGGGGACGGGACTAGCGGGAGAAGTGCAGTACTTC. Translation gives CATSRVGTGLAGEVQYF.

The chain recombines TRBV5-6 with TRBJ1-2; 7 nucleotides agree with TRBD1. V lost 4 bases and J lost 3; bases outside the gene matches: 9. CDR1 is SGHDT and CDR2 is YYEEEE in the germline V gene. The CDR3 runs 15 residues. CDR3 DNA sequence: TGTGCCAGCAGCATAGGGGACAGAACCTACTATGGCTACACCTTC. The encoded protein is CASSIGDRTYYGYTF.

J is TRBJ2-7 and V is TRBV4-1; TRBD1 aligns across 9 bases. The CDR3 has 16 amino acids. The germline CDR1 and CDR2 sequences are MGHRA and YSYEKL. V shed 2 bases, J shed 2 bases, and the junction held 7 bases outside the gene matches. CDR3 in DNA: TGCGCCAGCAGCCAACGAACCGGGACAGGGCCCTACGAGCAGTACTTC. It yields the protein CASSQRTGTGPYEQYF.

In nucleotides, the CDR3 is TGTGCCAGCAGTCGGACTAGCGGGGGTAGGGAGACCCAGTACTTC. Its protein is CASSRTSGGRETQYF. This rearrangement joins TRBV2 to TRBJ2-5, with 13 bases fitting TRBD2. The length of the CDR3 is 15 residues. V lost 5 bases and J lost 5; bases outside the gene matches: 5. CDR1 and CDR2 from the germline V gene are SNHLY and FYNNEI.

This clone was counted a few times. The V call is TRBV30, the J call TRBJ2-5; D is perhaps TRBD2 (5 bases). The germline V gene encodes CDR1 GTSNPN and CDR2 SVGIG (reference sequence). CDR3 size: 13 residues. V dropped 2 bases and J dropped 3 bases, with 10 bases sitting between them. The CDR3 spells CAWSRASKETQYF. The CDR3 DNA reads TGTGCCTGGAGTCGGGCTAGCAAAGAGACCCAGTACTTC.

This clone was picked up a small number of times. The rearrangement joins TRBV4-1 to TRBJ1-5; 7 bases map to TRBD1. The CDR3 spans 16 residues. The J segment lost 4 bases and the V segment lost 2 bases, leaving 8 bases of the junction unmatched. Per germline, CDR1 MGHRA and CDR2 YSYEKL. The CDR3 coding sequence is TGCGCCAGCAGCCAACCGACAGGGAAAGGAAATCAGCCCCAGCATTTT. This encodes CASSQPTGKGNQPQHF.

This clone was counted a few times. The chain uses TRBV10-2 and TRBJ2-7; TRBD1 is a possible D gene (5 bases). CDR3 length equals 15 residues. Per the germline V gene, CDR1 is WSHSY and CDR2 is SAAADI. V lost 1 base to trimming and J lost 5 bases, with 15 bases between them. CDR3 DNA: TGCGCCAGCAGTGAGTTTGCGCAGGGTACTCACGAGCAGTACTTC. This encodes CASSEFAQGTHEQYF.

This clone showed up just a few times. CDR3 loop: CASYGKGPTQDQPQHF. The CDR3 DNA sequence: TGTGCCAGCTACGGGAAAGGACCGACTCAGGATCAGCCCCAGCATTTT. The chain uses TRBV18 and TRBJ1-5; D is unresolved. The CDR3 spans 16 residues. Trimming removed 7 bases from V and 5 bases from J, with 21 bases in between. Germline CDR1 KGHSH, CDR2 LQKENI.

The rearrangement uses TRBV14 and TRBJ2-1; TRBD2 agrees at 13 bases. The CDR3 loop spans 16 amino acids. The V and J ends lost 1 base and 6 bases, in that order; junction bases with no gene match: 3. The germline gives CDR1 SGHDN, CDR2 FVKESK. CDR3 protein: CASSQVRTSGSNEQFF. DNA of the CDR3: TGTGCCAGCAGCCAAGTACGGACTAGCGGGAGCAATGAGCAGTTCTTC.

The chain combines TRBV5-1 with TRBJ1-2, with 7 bases aligning to TRBD1. Unmatched junction bases numbered 11, after V lost 0 bases and J lost 0 bases. Germline loops: CDR1 SGHRS, CDR2 YFSETQ. The CDR3 sequence is 18 residues long. CDR3 in DNA: TGCGCCAGCAGCTTGGCCTTTGGGACAGCAAATTCTAACTATGGCTACACCTTC. It specifies CASSLAFGTANSNYGYTF. Drawing the rest from reference TRBV5-1 and TRBJ1-2, the complete variable domain is KAGVTQTPRYLIKTRGQQVTLSCSPISGHRSVSWYQQTPGQGLQFLFEYFSETQRNKGNFPGRFSGRQFSNSRSEMNVSTLELGDSALYLCASSLAFGTANSNYGYTFGSGTRLTVV.

The gene calls are TRBV14 and TRBJ2-5, with TRBD2 identical over 11 bases. This CDR3 region has 16 residues. The V and J ends lost 1 base and 4 bases, in that order; junction bases with no gene match: 5. Germline V gene data show CDR1 as SGHDN and CDR2 as FVKESK. For the CDR3, the DNA is TGTGCCAGCAGCCAAGGGTCCCTAGCGGGAGGAGAGACCCAGTACTTC. This sequence encodes CASSQGSLAGGETQYF.

J is TRBJ2-1 and V is TRBV28; 12 nucleotides line up with TRBD1. Germline lookup yields CDR1 MDHEN and CDR2 SYDVKM. This CDR3 comprises 15 residues. The V gene end was trimmed by 8 bases and the J gene end by 9 bases; junction bases not matched to a gene: 11. This CDR3 reads CASSPRGQGASEQFF. The CDR3 DNA reads TGTGCCAGCTCCCCGCGGGGACAGGGGGCAAGTGAGCAGTTCTTC.

V gene TRBV30 combines with J gene TRBJ1-1; no definite D call. CDR3 length equals 13 residues. V was cut by 4 bases and J by 0 bases, with 9 bases left in between. CDR1 GTSNPN and CDR2 SVGIG come from the germline V gene (reference sequence). The CDR3: CAWKPAMNTEAFF. CDR3 DNA sequence: TGTGCCTGGAAACCCGCTATGAACACTGAAGCTTTCTTT.

The rearrangement uses TRBV29-1 and TRBJ2-5, with 7 bases matching TRBD2. The CDR3 extends over 13 amino acids. In germline, CDR1 is SQVTM, CDR2 ANQGSEA. V was clipped by 6 bases and J by 5 bases; unmatched bases: 9. The CDR3 loop reads CSVVGGVRETQYF. As DNA, the CDR3 is TGCAGCGTGGTGGGGGGGGTACGGGAGACCCAGTACTTC.

This chain connects TRBV7-2 to TRBJ2-5, with TRBD2 matching over 12 bases. The CDR3 totals 19 residues. J lost 0 bases, V lost 2 bases, and 10 bases had no gene match. In germline, CDR1 is SGHTA, CDR2 FQGNSA. CDR3 nucleotides: TGTGCCAGCAGCTTACAGCCTACTCGACTAGCGGGGGACCAAGAGACCCAGTACTTC. Protein sequence: CASSLQPTRLAGDQETQYF.

The genes are TRBV7-2 and TRBJ2-1; TRBD1 might be the D (6 bases). The germline CDR1 and CDR2 sequences are SGHTA and FQGNSA. V was pared by 5 bases and J by 7 bases, with 12 bases between. The CDR3 runs 13 residues. CDR3 coding DNA: TGTGCCAGCAGCCGACGAGGGGGTAATGAGCAGTTCTTC. It encodes CASSRRGGNEQFF.

V and J are TRBV28 and TRBJ2-7, with 7 bases matching TRBD2. J lost 5 bases, V lost 7 bases, and 11 bases had no gene match. The CDR3 has 14 amino acids. The germline V gene has CDR1 MDHEN and CDR2 SYDVKM. Here the CDR3 reads CASIPRGVINEQYF. The CDR3 region has the DNA TGTGCCAGCATCCCTCGGGGGGTTATCAACGAGCAGTACTTC.

This chain links TRBV11-1 with TRBJ2-1; tentatively, D is TRBD1 (6 bases). The V end lost 5 bases, the J end lost 9 bases, and 17 bases lay between the germline ends. The CDR3 contains 14 residues. CDR1 and CDR2 (germline): SGHAT, FQDESV (reference sequence). The CDR3 sequence: CASSPRVRGGEQFF. The CDR3 DNA sequence: TGTGCCAGCAGCCCCCGGGTCAGGGGCGGTGAGCAGTTCTTC.

The V and J genes are TRBV15 and TRBJ1-5; 9 bases line up with TRBD1. Germline CDR1 and CDR2: LNHNV and YYDKDF (reference sequence). The CDR3 is 15 residues long. V gave up 1 base and J gave up 3 bases; unmatched junction bases: 1. The DNA of the CDR3 is TGTGCCACCAGCAGAGGGGACAGGGACAATCAGCCCCAGCATTTT. Protein product: CATSRGDRDNQPQHF.

The V gene is TRBV6-5, the J gene TRBJ1-5, with TRBD1 identical over 7 bases. The germline V gene has CDR1 MNHEY and CDR2 SVGAGI. The ends lost 5 bases at V and 2 bases at J; junction bases unmatched: 6. CDR3 size: 15 residues. CDR3 sequence: CASSPSGQGNQPQHF. CDR3 nucleotides: TGTGCCAGCAGTCCTTCCGGACAGGGCAATCAGCCCCAGCATTTT.

V is TRBV13 and J is TRBJ2-4, with TRBD1 as a possible D gene (5 bases). The CDR3 is 15 amino acids. V was shortened by 0 bases and J by 8 bases, with 14 bases between the two germline ends. In germline, CDR1 is PRHDT, CDR2 FYEKMQ (reference sequence). CDR3 in amino acids: CASSLGGWEGDIQYF. Written as DNA, the CDR3 is TGTGCCAGCAGCTTAGGAGGTTGGGAAGGGGACATTCAGTACTTC.

This chain links TRBV6-6 with TRBJ2-5; a possible D gene is TRBD2 (6 bases). This CDR3 has 16 amino acids. Per germline, CDR1 MNHNY and CDR2 SVGAGI (reference sequence). Trimming cost V 2 bases and J 4 bases, with 17 bases left between them. The CDR3 spells CASSYPTRRVRETQYF. CDR3 nucleotides: TGTGCCAGCAGTTACCCTACACGGAGGGTAAGAGAGACCCAGTACTTC.

The CDR3 bases are TGCAGCGTTGAAGAAACAGGGGTAAATACGCAGTATTTT. Its translation: CSVEETGVNTQYF. The rearrangement links TRBV29-1 to TRBJ2-3, with 7 positions matching TRBD1. Trimming took 0 bases from V and 7 from J; bases not matched to a gene: 4. This CDR3 region has 13 residues. Germline V CDR1 and CDR2: SQVTM, ANQGSEA.

J is TRBJ1-1 and V is TRBV18, with 7 bases aligning to TRBD1. The trim removed 5 bases at V and 5 bases at J, leaving 11 bases unmatched. The CDR3 consists of 15 residues. The germline V gene encodes CDR1 KGHSH and CDR2 LQKENI. The CDR3 loop is CASSSTGTAGTEAFF. The CDR3 DNA is TGTGCCAGCTCATCGACCGGGACAGCTGGTACTGAAGCTTTCTTT.

The chain uses TRBV5-1 and TRBJ1-1; 10 positions match TRBD1. V was pared by 5 bases and J by 4 bases, with 2 bases of the junction left unmatched. Germline lookup yields CDR1 SGHRS and CDR2 YFSETQ. CDR3 length equals 13 residues. The CDR3 nucleotides read TGCGCCAGCAGTCGACAGGGGGCCACTGAAGCTTTCTTT. Translated: CASSRQGATEAFF.

This sequence joins TRBV30 and TRBJ2-5; 10 bases line up with TRBD1. The DNA end is more similar to TRBJ2-7, so the J call may be wrong. Per germline, CDR1 GTSNPN and CDR2 SVGIG (reference sequence). This CDR3 is built from 13 residues. The CDR3 protein is CAWDDRGLYEQYF. CDR3 nucleotides: TGTGCCTGGGACGACAGGGGGCTCTACGAGCAGTACTTC.

This chain joins TRBV27 and TRBJ2-6; 11 nucleotides align to TRBD1. V gave up 6 bases and J gave up 1 base; unmatched junction bases: 5. CDR1 and CDR2 (germline): MNHEY, SMNVEV (reference sequence). The CDR3 is made up of 17 amino acids. CDR3 coding DNA: TGTGCCAGCAGGGTAGGACAGGGGGCTTCTGGGGCCAACGTCCTGACTTTC. Amino acids: CASRVGQGASGANVLTF.

The chain joins TRBV5-1 to TRBJ2-3, with D maybe TRBD2 (6 bases). V was pared by 6 bases and J by 6 bases, with 17 bases between. The V gene's germline CDR1 is SGHRS and CDR2 YFSETQ. The length of the CDR3 is 14 residues. The CDR3 sequence: CASIRGQAGDTQYF. For the CDR3, the DNA is TGCGCCAGCATCAGAGGGCAGGCGGGGGATACGCAGTATTTT.